This TCR beta chain was documented in a study of CD8+CD57+ T cells in acquired aplastic anemia. Study outcomes and limitations: Overlap between patients and controls comprised twenty-nine CD8+ CDR3 sequences.

CD8+CD57+ cell expansion had been shown by flow cytometry in patients chosen for sequencing. Everyone among the patients had severe acquired aplastic anemia. Genomic DNA, serving as template, underwent TCR beta VDJ and CDR3 profiling. TCRdb itself ran the reads through MiXCR, one entry per CDR3 protein. In the table there are about 180,000 distinct CDR3 sequences, around 48% of which are singletons. Germline V gene sequence: CDR1 KGHDR, CDR2 SFDVKD. V dropped 4 bases and J dropped 5 bases, with 4 bases sitting between them. The CDR3 is 11 amino acids. A few counts support this clonotype. The target antigen is unknown.

Sequencing was carried out using sorted CD4+, CD8+, or CD8+CD57+ T cells (not recorded which) from PBMCs. This chain links TRBV24-1 with TRBJ1-2; no reliable D call. The sequence derives from a human donor with aplastic anemia. The CDR3 loop is CATSESYGYTF. The CDR3 DNA follows: TGTGCCACCAGTGAGTCTTATGGCTACACCTTC.